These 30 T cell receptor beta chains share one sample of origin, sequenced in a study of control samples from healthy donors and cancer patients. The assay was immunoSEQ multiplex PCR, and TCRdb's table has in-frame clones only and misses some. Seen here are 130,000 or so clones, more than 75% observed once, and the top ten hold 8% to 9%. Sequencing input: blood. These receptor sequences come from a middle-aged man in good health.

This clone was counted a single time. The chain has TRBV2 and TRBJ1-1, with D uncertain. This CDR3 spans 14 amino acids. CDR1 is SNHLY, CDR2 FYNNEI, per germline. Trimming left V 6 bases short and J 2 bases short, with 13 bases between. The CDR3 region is CASRPRDFNTEAFF. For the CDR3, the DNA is TGTGCCAGCAGGCCCCGGGATTTTAACACTGAAGCTTTCTTT.

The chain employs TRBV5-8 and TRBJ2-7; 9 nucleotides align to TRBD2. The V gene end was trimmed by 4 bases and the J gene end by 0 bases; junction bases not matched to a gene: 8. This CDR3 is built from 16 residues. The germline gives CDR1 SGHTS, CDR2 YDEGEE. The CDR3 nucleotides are TGTGCCAGCAGCCTGGGAAGCGGGGGGAGCTCCTACGAGCAGTACTTC. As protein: CASSLGSGGSSYEQYF.

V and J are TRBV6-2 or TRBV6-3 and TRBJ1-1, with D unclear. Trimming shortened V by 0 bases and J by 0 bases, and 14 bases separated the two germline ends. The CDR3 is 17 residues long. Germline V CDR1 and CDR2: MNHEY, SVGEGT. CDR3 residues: CASSYSRQSTMNTEAFF. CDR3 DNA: TGTGCCAGCAGTTACTCTCGGCAGTCTACTATGAACACTGAAGCTTTCTTT.

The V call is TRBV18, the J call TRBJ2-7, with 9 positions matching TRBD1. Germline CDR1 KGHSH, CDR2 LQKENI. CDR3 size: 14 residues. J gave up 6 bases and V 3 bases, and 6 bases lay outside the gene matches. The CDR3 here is CASSPGQGSGEQYF. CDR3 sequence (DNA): TGTGCCAGCTCACCCGGACAGGGGTCTGGCGAGCAGTACTTC.

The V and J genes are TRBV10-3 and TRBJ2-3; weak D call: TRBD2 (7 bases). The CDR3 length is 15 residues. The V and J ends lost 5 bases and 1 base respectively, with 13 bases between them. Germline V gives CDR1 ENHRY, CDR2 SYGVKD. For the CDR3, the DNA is TGTGCCATCAGTCTTGCGGGGGCCCGCACAGATACGCAGTATTTT. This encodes CAISLAGARTDTQYF.

Here the CDR3 reads CASSRDCPANTGELFF. Here the CDR3 DNA reads TGCGCCAGCAGTCGCGACTGCCCCGCGAACACCGGGGAGCTGTTTTTT. This rearrangement joins TRBV23-1 to TRBJ2-2; D is uncertain. TRBV23-1 is sorted into the ORF group, with uncertain function. Trimming took 4 bases from V and 0 from J, leaving 12 bases between them. The CDR3 spans 16 residues.

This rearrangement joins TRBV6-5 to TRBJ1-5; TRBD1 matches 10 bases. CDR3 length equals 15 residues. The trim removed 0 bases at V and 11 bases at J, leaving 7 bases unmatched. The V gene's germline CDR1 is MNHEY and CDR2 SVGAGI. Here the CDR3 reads CASSYSGTGDGAQHF. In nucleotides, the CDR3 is TGTGCCAGCAGTTACTCTGGGACAGGGGATGGGGCCCAGCATTTT.

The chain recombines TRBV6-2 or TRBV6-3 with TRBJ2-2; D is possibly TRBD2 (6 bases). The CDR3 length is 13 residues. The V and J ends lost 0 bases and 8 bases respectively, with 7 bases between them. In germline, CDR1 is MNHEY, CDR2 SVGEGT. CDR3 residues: CASSYSGRGELFF. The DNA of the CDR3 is TGTGCCAGCAGTTACTCAGGGAGGGGGGAGCTGTTTTTT.

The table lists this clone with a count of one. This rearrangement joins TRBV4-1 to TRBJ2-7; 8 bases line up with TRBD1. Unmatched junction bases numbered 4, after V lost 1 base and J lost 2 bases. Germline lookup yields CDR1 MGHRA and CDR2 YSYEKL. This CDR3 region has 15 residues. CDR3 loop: CASSQVVDRAYEQYF. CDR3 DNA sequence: TGCGCCAGCAGCCAAGTCGTGGACAGGGCCTACGAGCAGTACTTC.

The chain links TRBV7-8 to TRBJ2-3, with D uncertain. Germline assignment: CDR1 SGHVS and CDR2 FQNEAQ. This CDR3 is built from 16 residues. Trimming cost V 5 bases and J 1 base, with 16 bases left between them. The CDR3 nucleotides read TGTGCCAGCAGCCTAGTCTCAGGAGCCGGCACAGATACGCAGTATTTT. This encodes CASSLVSGAGTDTQYF.

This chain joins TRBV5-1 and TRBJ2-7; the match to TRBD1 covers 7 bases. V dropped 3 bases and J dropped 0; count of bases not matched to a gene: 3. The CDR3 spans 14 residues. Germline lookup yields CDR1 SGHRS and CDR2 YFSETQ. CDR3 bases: TGCGCCAGCAGCTCCGGGACAGTCTCCTACGAGCAGTACTTC. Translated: CASSSGTVSYEQYF. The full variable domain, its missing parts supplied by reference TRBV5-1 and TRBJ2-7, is KAGVTQTPRYLIKTRGQQVTLSCSPISGHRSVSWYQQTPGQGLQFLFEYFSETQRNKGNFPGRFSGRQFSNSRSEMNVSTLELGDSALYLCASSSGTVSYEQYFGPGTRLTVT.

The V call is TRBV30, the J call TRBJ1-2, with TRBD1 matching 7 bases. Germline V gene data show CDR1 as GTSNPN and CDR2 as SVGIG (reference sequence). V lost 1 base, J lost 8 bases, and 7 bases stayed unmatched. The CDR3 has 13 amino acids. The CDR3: CAWSGTGLRGYTF. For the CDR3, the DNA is TGTGCCTGGAGTGGGACAGGTCTAAGGGGCTACACCTTC.

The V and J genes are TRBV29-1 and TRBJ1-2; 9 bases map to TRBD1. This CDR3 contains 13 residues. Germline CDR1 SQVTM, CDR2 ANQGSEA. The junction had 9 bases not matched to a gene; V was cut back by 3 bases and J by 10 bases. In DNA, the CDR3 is TGCAGCGTTGATATAGGGACAGGGTTGGACTACACCTTC. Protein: CSVDIGTGLDYTF.

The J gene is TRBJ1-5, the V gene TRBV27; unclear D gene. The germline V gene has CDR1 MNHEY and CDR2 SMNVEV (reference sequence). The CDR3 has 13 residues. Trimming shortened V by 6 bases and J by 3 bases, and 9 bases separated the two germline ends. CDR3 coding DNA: TGTGCCAGCAGCGACGGACTCAATCAGCCCCAGCATTTT. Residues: CASSDGLNQPQHF.

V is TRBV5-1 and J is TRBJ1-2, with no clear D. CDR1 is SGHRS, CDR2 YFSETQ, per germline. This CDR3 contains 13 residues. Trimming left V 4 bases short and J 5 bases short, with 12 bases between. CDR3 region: CASSLVRKYGYTF. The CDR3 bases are TGCGCCAGCAGCCTCGTCAGGAAGTATGGCTACACCTTC.

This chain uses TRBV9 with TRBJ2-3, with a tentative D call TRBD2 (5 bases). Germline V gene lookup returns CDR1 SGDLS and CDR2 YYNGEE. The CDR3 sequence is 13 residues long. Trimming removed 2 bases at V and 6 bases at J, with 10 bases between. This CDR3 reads CASSVVSVDTQYF. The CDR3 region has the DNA TGTGCCAGCAGCGTCGTTAGCGTGGATACGCAGTATTTT.

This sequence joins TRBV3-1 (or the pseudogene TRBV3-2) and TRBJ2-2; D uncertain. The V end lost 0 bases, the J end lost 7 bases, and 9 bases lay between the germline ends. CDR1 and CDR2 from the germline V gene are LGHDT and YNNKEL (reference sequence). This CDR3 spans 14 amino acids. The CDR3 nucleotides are TGTGCCAGCAGCCAAGACTATAGGTTCGGGGAGCTGTTTTTT. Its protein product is CASSQDYRFGELFF.

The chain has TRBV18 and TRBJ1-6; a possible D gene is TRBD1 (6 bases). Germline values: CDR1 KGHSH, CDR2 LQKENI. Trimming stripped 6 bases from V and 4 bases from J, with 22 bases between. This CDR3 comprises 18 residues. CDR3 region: CASSRQAPRSEYNSPLHF. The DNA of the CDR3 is TGTGCCAGCTCCCGACAGGCTCCCAGATCAGAATATAATTCACCCCTCCACTTT.

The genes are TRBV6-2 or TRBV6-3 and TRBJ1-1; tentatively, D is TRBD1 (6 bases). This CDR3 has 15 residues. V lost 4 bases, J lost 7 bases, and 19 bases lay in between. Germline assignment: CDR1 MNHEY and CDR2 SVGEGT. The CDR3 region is CASSSLGTLKDEAFF. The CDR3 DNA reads TGTGCCAGCAGTTCCCTTGGGACACTGAAAGATGAAGCTTTCTTT.

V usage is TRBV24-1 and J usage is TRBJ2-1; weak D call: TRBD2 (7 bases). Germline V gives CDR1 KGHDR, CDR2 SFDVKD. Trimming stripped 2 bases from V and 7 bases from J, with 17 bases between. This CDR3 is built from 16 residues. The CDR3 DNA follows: TGTGCCACCAGTGATTATGAGGGGGGGCCTCGAAATGAGCAGTTCTTC. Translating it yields CATSDYEGGPRNEQFF.

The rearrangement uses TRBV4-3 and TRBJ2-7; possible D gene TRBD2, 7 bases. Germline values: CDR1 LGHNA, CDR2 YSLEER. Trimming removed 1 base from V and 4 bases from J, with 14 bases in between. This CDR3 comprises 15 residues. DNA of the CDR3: TGCGCCAGCAGCCAAGCTCTCGCGGGGGCATACGAGCAGTACTTC. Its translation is CASSQALAGAYEQYF.

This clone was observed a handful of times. DNA of the CDR3: TGTGCCAGTAGTAAGGGAGTTACCGGCACTGAAGCTTTCTTT. Its translation is CASSKGVTGTEAFF. The J gene is TRBJ1-1, the V gene TRBV19; D remains unclear. This CDR3 has 14 residues. Germline CDR1 and CDR2: LNHDA and SQIVND (reference sequence). V lost 4 bases, J lost 4 bases, and 13 bases lay in between.

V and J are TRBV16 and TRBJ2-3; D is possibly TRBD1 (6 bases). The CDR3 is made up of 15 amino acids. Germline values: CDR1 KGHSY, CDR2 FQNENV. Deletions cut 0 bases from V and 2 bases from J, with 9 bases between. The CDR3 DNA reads TGTGCCAGCAGCCAATCTCAGGGGACCACAGATACGCAGTATTTT. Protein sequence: CASSQSQGTTDTQYF.

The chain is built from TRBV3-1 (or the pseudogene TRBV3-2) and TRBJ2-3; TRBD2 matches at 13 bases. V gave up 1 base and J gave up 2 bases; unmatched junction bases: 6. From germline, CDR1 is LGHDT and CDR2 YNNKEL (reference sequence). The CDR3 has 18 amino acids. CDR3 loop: CASSQGGLAGADTDTQYF. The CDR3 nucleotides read TGTGCCAGCAGCCAAGGCGGACTAGCGGGGGCCGACACAGATACGCAGTATTTT.

CDR3 nucleotides: TGTGCCAGCAGCCCGGACAGGGCTAATGAGCAGTTCTTC. Protein: CASSPDRANEQFF. The V call is TRBV7-2, the J call TRBJ2-1; 8 positions agree with TRBD1. Germline CDR1 is SGHTA and CDR2 is FQGNSA. J was trimmed by 7 bases and V by 5 bases; bases with no gene match: 4. The CDR3 covers 13 residues.

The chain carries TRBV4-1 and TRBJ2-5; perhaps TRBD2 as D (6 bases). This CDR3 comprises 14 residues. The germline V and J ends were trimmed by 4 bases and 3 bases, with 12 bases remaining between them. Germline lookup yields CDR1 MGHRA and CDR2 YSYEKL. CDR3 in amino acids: CASSRGEWEETQYF. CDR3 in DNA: TGCGCCAGCAGCCGCGGGGAGTGGGAAGAGACCCAGTACTTC.

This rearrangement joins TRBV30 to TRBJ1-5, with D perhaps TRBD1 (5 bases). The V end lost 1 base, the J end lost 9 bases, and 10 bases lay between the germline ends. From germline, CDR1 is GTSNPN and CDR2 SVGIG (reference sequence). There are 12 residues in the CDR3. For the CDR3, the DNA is TGTGCCTGGAGTGGGGGCCGGGGGCCCCAGCATTTT. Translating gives CAWSGGRGPQHF.

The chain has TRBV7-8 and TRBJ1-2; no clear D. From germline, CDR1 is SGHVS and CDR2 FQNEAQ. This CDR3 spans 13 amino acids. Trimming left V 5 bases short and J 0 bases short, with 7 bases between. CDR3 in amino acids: CASSPTTNYGYTF. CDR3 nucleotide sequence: TGTGCCAGCAGCCCGACAACTAACTATGGCTACACCTTC.

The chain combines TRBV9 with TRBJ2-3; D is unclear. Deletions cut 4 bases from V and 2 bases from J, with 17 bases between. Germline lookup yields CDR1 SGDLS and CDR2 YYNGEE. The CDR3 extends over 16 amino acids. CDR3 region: CASSSDQASFTDTQYF. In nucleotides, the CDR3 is TGTGCCAGCAGCTCCGACCAGGCCAGCTTCACAGATACGCAGTATTTT.

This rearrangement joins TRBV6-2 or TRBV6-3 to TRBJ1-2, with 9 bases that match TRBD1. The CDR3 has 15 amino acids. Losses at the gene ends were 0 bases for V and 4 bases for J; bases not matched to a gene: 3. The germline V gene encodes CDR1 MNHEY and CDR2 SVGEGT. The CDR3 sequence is CASSYSGQGLYGYTF. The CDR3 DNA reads TGTGCCAGCAGTTACTCGGGACAGGGCCTCTATGGCTACACCTTC.